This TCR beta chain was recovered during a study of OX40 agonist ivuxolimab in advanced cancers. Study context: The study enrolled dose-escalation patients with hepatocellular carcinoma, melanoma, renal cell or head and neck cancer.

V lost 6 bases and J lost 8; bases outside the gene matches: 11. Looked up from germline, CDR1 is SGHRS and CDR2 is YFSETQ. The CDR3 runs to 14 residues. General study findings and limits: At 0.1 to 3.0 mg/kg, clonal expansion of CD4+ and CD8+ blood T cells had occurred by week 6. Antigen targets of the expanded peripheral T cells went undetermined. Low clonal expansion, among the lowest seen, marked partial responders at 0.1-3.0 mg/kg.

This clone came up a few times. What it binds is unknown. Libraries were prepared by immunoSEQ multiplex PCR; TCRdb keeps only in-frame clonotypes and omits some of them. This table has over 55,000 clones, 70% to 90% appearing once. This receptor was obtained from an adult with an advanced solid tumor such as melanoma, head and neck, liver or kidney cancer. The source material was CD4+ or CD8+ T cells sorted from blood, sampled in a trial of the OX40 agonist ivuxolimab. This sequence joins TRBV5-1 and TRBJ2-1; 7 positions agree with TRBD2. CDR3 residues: CASTWSGRAHEQFF. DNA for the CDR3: TGCGCCAGCACGTGGTCTGGGAGGGCCCATGAGCAGTTCTTC.